The 10 T cell receptor beta chains listed next were all sequenced from one sample in a study of glioma-infiltrating T cells. The iRepertoire nested amplicon-rescue multiplex PCR amplified TCR alpha and beta CDR3s from RNA. TCRdb independently ran MiXCR on the multiplex PCR reads; one entry per CDR3 protein. This sample has 150,000 to 200,000 distinct CDR3 sequences, with about 32% found just once. The sequencing sample was made of glioma tissue, nonneoplastic brain tissue, or PBMCs (not recorded which). Every receptor here comes from a human donor with low-grade glioma or glioblastoma, undergoing nonglioma brain surgery, or in good health (not recorded which).

This clonotype has a count of ten or more. The chain links TRBV6-2 or TRBV6-3 to TRBJ2-1; tentatively, D is TRBD1 or TRBD2 (6 bases each). Trimming pared 2 bases from V and 3 bases from J, leaving 14 bases between. The CDR3 has 16 amino acids. The germline gives CDR1 MNHEY, CDR2 SVGEGT. This CDR3 is CASSYRGDTIYNEQFF. As DNA, the CDR3 is TGTGCCAGCAGTTACAGGGGGGACACGATCTACAATGAGCAGTTCTTC.

The chain links TRBV28 to TRBJ2-3; weak D call: TRBD2 (5 bases). The CDR3 consists of 15 residues. Trimming took off 4 bases at V and 2 bases at J, with 13 bases between the two ends. Germline CDR1 reads MDHEN; CDR2 reads SYDVKM. Here the CDR3 reads CASSSLEGVTDTQYF. The CDR3 DNA reads as TGTGCCAGCAGTTCGCTAGAGGGAGTCACAGATACGCAGTATTTT. The whole variable domain, remainder taken from reference TRBV28 and TRBJ2-3, is DVKVTQSSRYLVKRTGEKVFLECVQDMDHENMFWYRQDPGLGLRLIYFSYDVKMKEKGDIPEGYSVSREKKERFSLILESASTNQTSMYLCASSSLEGVTDTQYFGPGTRLTVL.

This clonotype came up many times. The V and J genes are TRBV7-8 and TRBJ2-1, with 13 bases lining up with TRBD2. Unmatched junction bases numbered 4, after V lost 1 base and J lost 7 bases. CDR3 length: 16 residues. Germline values: CDR1 SGHVS, CDR2 FQNEAQ. The CDR3 protein is CASSLVRTSGSNEQFF. The CDR3, as DNA: TGTGCCAGCAGCTTAGTTCGGACTAGCGGGAGTAATGAGCAGTTCTTC.

The chain carries TRBV29-1 and TRBJ2-1, with 10 positions matching TRBD1. The junction had 9 bases not matched to a gene; V was cut back by 6 bases and J by 4 bases. The CDR3 spans 15 residues. The germline CDR1 and CDR2 sequences are SQVTM and ANQGSEA. The CDR3 DNA reads as TGCAGCGTCGGAGGGGGACAGGGGTTTTACAATGAGCAGTTCTTC. This codes for CSVGGGQGFYNEQFF.

This clonotype was seen at least ten times. The rearrangement joins TRBV3-1 to TRBJ2-2, with TRBD1 as a possible D gene (6 bases). CDR1 is LGHDT, CDR2 YNNKEL, per germline (reference sequence). The CDR3 spans 14 residues. V lost 6 bases, J lost 8 bases, and 16 bases lay in between. The CDR3 reads CASRPPGAGGELFF. The CDR3 nucleotides are TGTGCCAGCAGACCTCCAGGGGCCGGAGGGGAGCTGTTTTTT.

For this clonotype: It may be a read error: a sequence one base away is much more abundant. The V and J genes are TRBV6-4 and TRBJ2-1; the match to TRBD2 covers 11 bases. Looked up from germline, CDR1 is MRHNA and CDR2 is SNTAGT. The CDR3 is 15 amino acids. The trim removed 7 bases at V and 8 bases at J, leaving 10 bases unmatched. CDR3 amino acids: CASIITSGSRDEQFF. As DNA, the CDR3 is TGTGCCAGCATTATTACTAGCGGGAGTAGGGATGAGCAGTTCTTC.

This clonotype was recorded at least ten times. V and J are TRBV19 and TRBJ2-1, with D possibly TRBD2 on 5 matching bases. The V gene lost 5 bases and the J gene lost 2 bases, with 10 bases spanning the gap. CDR3 length: 14 residues. In germline, CDR1 is LNHDA, CDR2 SQIVND (reference sequence). The CDR3 DNA follows: TGTGCCAGTAGTCGAGGGCCCGCCTACAATGAGCAGTTCTTC. It specifies CASSRGPAYNEQFF.

In its sample, this clonotype was seen many times. The chain combines TRBV6-2 or TRBV6-3 with TRBJ2-1; D unresolved. CDR1 and CDR2 from the germline V gene are MNHEY and SVGEGT. V was clipped by 6 bases and J by 9 bases, with 21 bases between them. The CDR3 loop spans 15 amino acids. This CDR3 reads CASSLKLGFGSEQFF. For the CDR3, the DNA is TGTGCCAGCAGCCTAAAGCTGGGTTTTGGTAGTGAGCAGTTCTTC.

This clonotype was detected only a few times. The gene calls are TRBV12-3 or TRBV12-4 and TRBJ2-1; 10 bases are shared with TRBD2. This CDR3 has 15 residues. J gave up 6 bases and V 2 bases, and 4 bases lay outside the gene matches. The CDR3 DNA sequence: TGTGCCAGCAGTTTACAGGGACTAGCGACCAATGAGCAGTTCTTC. This gives the protein CASSLQGLATNEQFF.

This clonotype was picked up many times. The chain combines TRBV6-1 with TRBJ2-4; TRBD1 aligns across 8 bases. Germline CDR1 reads MNHNS; CDR2 reads SASEGT. Trimming removed 8 bases from V and 0 bases from J; junction bases left unmatched: 9. This CDR3 comprises 16 residues. CDR3 DNA sequence: TGTGCCAGCGAGGACAGGGCGGTCCTAGCCAAAAACATTCAGTACTTC. Its translation is CASEDRAVLAKNIQYF.